This T cell receptor beta chain was identified during a study of OX40 agonist ivuxolimab in advanced cancers. Produced via immunoSEQ multiplex PCR; TCRdb's table is partial and in-frame only. The data show fewer than 65,000 clones, 79% seen once. Material: CD4+ or CD8+ T cells sorted from blood, obtained in a trial of the OX40 agonist ivuxolimab. The source of this sequence is an adult with an advanced solid tumor such as melanoma, head and neck, liver or kidney cancer.

The CDR3 loop is CASSSWGGGTYNEQFF. In nucleotides, the CDR3 is TGTGCCAGCAGCTCCTGGGGGGGTGGTACCTACAATGAGCAGTTCTTC. The chain couples TRBV7-9 to TRBJ2-1, with 7 positions matching TRBD2. Germline V gives CDR1 SEHNR, CDR2 FQNEAQ (reference sequence). This CDR3 has 16 residues. V was clipped by 4 bases and J by 2 bases; unmatched bases: 8.